The entry that follows covers one T cell receptor (beta chain) sequence. This sample was taken from a study of shared T cell receptors in the human thymus. Here immunoSEQ multiplex PCR was the method, and the copy in TCRdb shows in-frame clones only, minus some. The profile shows 600,000 to 900,000 clones, approximately 85% of them singletons. In addition, the sample was reused for a study of human thymus T cells.

The sample was thymocytes. The sequence came from a girl under three years old with a congenital heart defect.

The CDR3 spells CASSLVNRCSYGYTF. The CDR3 region has the DNA TGTGCCAGCAGCTTAGTTAACAGATGCAGTTATGGCTACACCTTC. This chain uses TRBV7-2 with TRBJ1-2, with no clear D. Trimming removed 1 base from V and 5 bases from J, with 14 bases in between. In germline, CDR1 is SGHTA, CDR2 FQGNSA. The CDR3 extends over 15 amino acids.